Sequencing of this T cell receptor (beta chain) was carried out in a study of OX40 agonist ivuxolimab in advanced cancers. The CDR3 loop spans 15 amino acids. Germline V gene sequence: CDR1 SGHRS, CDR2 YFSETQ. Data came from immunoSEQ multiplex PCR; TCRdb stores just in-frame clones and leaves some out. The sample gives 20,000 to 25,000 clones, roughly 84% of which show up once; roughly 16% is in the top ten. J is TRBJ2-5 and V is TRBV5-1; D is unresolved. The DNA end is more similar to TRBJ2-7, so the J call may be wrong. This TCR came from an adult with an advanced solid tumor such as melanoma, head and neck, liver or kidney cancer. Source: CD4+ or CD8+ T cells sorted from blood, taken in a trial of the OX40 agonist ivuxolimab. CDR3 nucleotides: TGCGCCAGCAGCTTGGTGCAGGTTCCCTCCTACGAGCAGTACTTC. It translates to CASSLVQVPSYEQYF.